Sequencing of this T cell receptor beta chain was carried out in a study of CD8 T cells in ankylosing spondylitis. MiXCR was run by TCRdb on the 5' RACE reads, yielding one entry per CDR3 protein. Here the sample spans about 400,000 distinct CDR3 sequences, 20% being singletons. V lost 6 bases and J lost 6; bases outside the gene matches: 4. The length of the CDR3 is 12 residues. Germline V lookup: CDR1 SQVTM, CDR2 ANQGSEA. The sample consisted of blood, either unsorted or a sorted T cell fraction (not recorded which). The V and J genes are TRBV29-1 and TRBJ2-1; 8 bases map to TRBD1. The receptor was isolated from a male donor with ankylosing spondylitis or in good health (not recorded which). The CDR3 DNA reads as TGCAGCGTAAGACAGGGGCGCAATGAGCAGTTCTTC. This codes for CSVRQGRNEQFF.